The sequence of this T cell receptor (beta chain) was determined in a study of cytotoxic CD8 clonotypes in ibrutinib-treated CLL. Here immunoSEQ multiplex PCR was the method, and the copy in TCRdb shows in-frame clones only, minus some. Here the sample spans around 140,000 clones, about 70% being singletons. Per the germline V gene, CDR1 is MDHEN and CDR2 is SYDVKM. Deletions cut 6 bases from V and 2 bases from J, with 13 bases between. The CDR3 covers 14 residues. This clonotype was obtained from a human donor with chronic lymphocytic leukemia. Specimen: PBMCs, collected after 24 months of ibrutinib treatment. The rearrangement joins TRBV28 to TRBJ1-2; TRBD1 might be the D (5 bases). For the CDR3, the DNA is TGTGCCAGCAGCCAGGGAGGGGACAACTATGGCTACACCTTC. This encodes CASSQGGDNYGYTF.